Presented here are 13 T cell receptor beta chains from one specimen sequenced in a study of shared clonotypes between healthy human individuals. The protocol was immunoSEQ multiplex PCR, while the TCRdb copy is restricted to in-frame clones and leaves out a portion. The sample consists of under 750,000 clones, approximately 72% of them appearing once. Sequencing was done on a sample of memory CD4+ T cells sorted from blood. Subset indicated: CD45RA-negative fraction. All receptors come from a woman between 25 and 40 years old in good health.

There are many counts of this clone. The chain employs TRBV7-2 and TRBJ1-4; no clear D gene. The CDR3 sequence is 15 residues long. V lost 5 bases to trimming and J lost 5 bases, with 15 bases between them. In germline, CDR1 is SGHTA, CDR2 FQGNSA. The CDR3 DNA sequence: TGTGCCAGCAGCCCTCGGGCACAGAGGAATGAAAAACTGTTTTTT. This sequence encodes CASSPRAQRNEKLFF.

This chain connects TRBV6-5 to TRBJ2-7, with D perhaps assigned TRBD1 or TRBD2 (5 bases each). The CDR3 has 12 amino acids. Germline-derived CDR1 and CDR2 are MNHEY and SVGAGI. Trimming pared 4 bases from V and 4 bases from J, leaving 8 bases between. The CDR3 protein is CASSFGAYEQYF. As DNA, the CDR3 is TGTGCCAGCAGTTTCGGGGCGTACGAGCAGTACTTC.

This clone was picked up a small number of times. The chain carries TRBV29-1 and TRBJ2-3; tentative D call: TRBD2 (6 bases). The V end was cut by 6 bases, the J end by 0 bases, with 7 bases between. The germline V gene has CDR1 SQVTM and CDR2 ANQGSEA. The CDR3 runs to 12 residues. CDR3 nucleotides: TGCAGCGTCGGGACTAGCACAGATACGCAGTATTTT. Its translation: CSVGTSTDTQYF.

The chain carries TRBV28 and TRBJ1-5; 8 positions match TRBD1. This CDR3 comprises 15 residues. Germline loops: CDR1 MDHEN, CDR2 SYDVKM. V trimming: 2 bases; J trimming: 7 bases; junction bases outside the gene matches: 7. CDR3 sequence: CASSLPGGNWQPQHF. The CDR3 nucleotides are TGTGCCAGCAGTTTACCAGGGGGCAACTGGCAGCCCCAGCATTTT.

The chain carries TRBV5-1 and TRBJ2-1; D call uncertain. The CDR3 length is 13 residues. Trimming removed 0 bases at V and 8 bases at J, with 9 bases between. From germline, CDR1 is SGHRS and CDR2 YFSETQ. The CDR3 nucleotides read TGCGCCAGCAGCTTGGTTTCGAGCCATGAGCAGTTCTTC. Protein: CASSLVSSHEQFF.

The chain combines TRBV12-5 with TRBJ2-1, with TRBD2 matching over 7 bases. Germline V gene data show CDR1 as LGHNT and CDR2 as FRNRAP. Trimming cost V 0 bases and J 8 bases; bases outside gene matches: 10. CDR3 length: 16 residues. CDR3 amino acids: CASGLVLNGRRDEQFF. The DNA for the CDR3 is TGTGCTAGTGGTTTGGTACTTAACGGGAGGAGGGATGAGCAGTTCTTC.

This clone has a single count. CDR3 protein: CASSSRAGTGQEQYF. The CDR3 DNA follows: TGCGCCAGCAGCTCTCGAGCTGGGACAGGACAAGAGCAGTACTTC. This sequence joins TRBV5-1 and TRBJ2-7; TRBD1 aligns across 8 bases. The junction had 12 bases not matched to a gene; V was cut back by 3 bases and J by 7 bases. CDR1 SGHRS and CDR2 YFSETQ come from the germline V gene. This CDR3 is 15 amino acids long. The variable domain in full, with the rest retrieved from reference TRBV5-1 and TRBJ2-7, is KAGVTQTPRYLIKTRGQQVTLSCSPISGHRSVSWYQQTPGQGLQFLFEYFSETQRNKGNFPGRFSGRQFSNSRSEMNVSTLELGDSALYLCASSSRAGTGQEQYFGPGTRLTVT.

The DNA of the CDR3 is TGTGCCAGCAGCTCAACCAGACTAGCGGGGGCGACCCAGTACTTC. It specifies CASSSTRLAGATQYF. This rearrangement joins TRBV11-2 to TRBJ2-5; 12 nucleotides line up with TRBD2. V was pared by 4 bases and J by 7 bases, with 7 bases of the junction left unmatched. The CDR3 length is 15 residues. The germline gives CDR1 SGHAT, CDR2 FQNNGV.

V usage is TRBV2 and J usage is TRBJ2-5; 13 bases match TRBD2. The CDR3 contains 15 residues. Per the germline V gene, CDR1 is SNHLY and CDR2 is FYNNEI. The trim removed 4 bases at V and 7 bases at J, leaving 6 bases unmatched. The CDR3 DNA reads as TGTGCCAGCAGTGCCGGACTAGCGGGAGTCACGACCCAGTACTTC. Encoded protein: CASSAGLAGVTTQYF.

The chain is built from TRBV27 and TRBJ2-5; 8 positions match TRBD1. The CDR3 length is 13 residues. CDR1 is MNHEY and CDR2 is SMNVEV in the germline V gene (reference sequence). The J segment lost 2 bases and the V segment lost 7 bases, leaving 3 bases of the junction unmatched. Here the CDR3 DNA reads TGTGCCAGCATGGACAGGGCTCAAGAGACCCAGTACTTC. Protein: CASMDRAQETQYF.

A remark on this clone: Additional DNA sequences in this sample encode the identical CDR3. CDR3 region: CASSLGGLAGTYEQYF. The CDR3 coding sequence is TGTGCCAGCAGCTTGGGGGGACTAGCGGGGACCTACGAGCAGTACTTC. This chain uses TRBV5-4 with TRBJ2-7; 13 positions agree with TRBD2. The germline V gene encodes CDR1 SGHNT and CDR2 YYREEE (reference sequence). The ends lost 0 bases at V and 2 bases at J; junction bases unmatched: 2. This CDR3 has 16 amino acids.

In nucleotides, the CDR3 is TGTGCCAGCAGTACACGGGACAGCTACGAGCAGTACTTC. It specifies CASSTRDSYEQYF. The J gene is TRBJ2-7, the V gene TRBV28, with 7 bases aligning to TRBD1. Germline CDR1 MDHEN, CDR2 SYDVKM. V was clipped by 5 bases and J by 3 bases; unmatched bases: 4. This CDR3 has 13 amino acids.

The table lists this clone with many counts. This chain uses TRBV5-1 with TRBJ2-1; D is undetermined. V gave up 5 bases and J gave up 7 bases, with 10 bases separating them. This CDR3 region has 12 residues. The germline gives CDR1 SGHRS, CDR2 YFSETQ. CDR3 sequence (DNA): TGCGCCAGCAGTAAACGAGAGAATGAGCAGTTCTTC. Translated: CASSKRENEQFF.